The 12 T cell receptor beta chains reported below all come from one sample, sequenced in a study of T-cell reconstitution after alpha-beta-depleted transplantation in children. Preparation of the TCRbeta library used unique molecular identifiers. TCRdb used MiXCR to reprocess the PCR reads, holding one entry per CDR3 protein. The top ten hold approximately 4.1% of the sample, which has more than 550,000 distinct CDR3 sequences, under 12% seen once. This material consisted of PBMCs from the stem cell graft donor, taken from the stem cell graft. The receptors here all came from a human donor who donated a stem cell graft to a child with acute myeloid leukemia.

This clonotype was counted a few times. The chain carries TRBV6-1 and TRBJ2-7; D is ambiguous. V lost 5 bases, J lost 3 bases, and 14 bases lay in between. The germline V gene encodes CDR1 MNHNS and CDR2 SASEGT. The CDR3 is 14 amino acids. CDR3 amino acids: CASSRVMNHYEQYF. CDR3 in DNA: TGTGCCAGCAGTCGAGTGATGAACCACTACGAGCAGTACTTC.

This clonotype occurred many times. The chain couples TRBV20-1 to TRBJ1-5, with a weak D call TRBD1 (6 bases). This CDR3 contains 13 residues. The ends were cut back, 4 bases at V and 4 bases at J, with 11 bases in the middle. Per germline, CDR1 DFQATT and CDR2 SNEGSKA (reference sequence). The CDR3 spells CSAITGINQPQHF. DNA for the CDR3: TGCAGTGCTATCACAGGGATAAATCAGCCCCAGCATTTT.

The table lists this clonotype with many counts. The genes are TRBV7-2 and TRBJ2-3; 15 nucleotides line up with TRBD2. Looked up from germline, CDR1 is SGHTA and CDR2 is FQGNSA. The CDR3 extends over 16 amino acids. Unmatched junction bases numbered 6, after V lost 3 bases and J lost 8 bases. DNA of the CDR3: TGTGCCAGCAGCTTTTGGCCGGGACTAGCGGGAGGTACGCAGTATTTT. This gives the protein CASSFWPGLAGGTQYF.

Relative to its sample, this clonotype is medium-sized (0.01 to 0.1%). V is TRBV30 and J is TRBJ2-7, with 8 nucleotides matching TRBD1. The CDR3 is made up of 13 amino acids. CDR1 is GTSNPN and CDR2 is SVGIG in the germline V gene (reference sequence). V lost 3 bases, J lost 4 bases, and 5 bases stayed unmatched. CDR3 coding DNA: TGTGCCTGGAGAAGGACAGGGACGTACGAGCAGTACTTC. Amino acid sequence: CAWRRTGTYEQYF.

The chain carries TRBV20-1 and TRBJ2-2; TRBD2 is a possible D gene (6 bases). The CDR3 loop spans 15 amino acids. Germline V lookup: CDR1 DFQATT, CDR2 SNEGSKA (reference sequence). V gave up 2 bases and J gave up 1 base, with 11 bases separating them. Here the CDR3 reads CSARTVRENTGELFF. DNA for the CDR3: TGCAGTGCTAGAACAGTGCGGGAGAACACCGGGGAGCTGTTTTTT.

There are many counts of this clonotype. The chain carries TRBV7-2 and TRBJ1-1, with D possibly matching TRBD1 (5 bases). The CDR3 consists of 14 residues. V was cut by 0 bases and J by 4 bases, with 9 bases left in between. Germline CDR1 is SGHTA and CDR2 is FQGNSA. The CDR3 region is CASSLARGTTEAFF. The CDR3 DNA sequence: TGTGCCAGCAGCTTAGCGAGGGGAACCACTGAAGCTTTCTTT.

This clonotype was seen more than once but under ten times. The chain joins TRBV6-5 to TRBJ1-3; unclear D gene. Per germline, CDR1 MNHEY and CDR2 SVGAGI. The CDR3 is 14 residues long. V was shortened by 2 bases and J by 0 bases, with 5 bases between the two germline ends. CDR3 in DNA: TGTGCCAGCAGTTACGGGAACTCTGGAAACACCATATATTTT. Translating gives CASSYGNSGNTIYF.

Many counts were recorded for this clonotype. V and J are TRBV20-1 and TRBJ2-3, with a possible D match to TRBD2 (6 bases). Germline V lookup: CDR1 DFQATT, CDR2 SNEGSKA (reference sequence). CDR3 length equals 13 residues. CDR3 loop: CRGGASSTDTQYF. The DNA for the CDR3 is TGCAGAGGAGGGGCATCCAGCACAGATACGCAGTATTTT.

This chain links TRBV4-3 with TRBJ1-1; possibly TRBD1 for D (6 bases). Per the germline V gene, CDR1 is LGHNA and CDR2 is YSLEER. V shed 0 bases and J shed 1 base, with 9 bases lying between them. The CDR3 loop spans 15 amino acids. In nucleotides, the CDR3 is TGCGCCAGCAGCCAAGAAAGGACAGCGAACACTGAAGCTTTCTTT. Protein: CASSQERTANTEAFF.

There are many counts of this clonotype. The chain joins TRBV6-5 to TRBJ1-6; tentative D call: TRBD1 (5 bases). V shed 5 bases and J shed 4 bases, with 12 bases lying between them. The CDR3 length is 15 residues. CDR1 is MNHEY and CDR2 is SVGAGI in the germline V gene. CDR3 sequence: CASSLGEVYNSPLHF. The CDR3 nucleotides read TGTGCCAGCAGTCTGGGGGAGGTGTATAATTCACCCCTCCACTTT.

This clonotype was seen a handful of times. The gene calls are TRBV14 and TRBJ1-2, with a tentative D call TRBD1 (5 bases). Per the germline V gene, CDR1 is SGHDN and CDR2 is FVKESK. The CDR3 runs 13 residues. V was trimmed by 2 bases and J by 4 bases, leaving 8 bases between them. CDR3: CASSQSGFYGYTF. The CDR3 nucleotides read TGTGCCAGCAGCCAATCAGGGTTCTATGGCTACACCTTC.

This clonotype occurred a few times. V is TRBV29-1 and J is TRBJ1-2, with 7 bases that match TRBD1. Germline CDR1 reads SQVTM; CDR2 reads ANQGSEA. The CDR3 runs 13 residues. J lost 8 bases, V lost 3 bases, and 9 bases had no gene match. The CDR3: CSVEERQGSGYTF. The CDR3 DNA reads TGCAGCGTTGAGGAAAGACAGGGCAGCGGCTACACCTTC.